This entry features one T cell receptor beta chain sequence. These data are taken from a study of CD8 T cells in Susac syndrome. Peripheral blood CD8+ and CD4+ T cells were profiled by TCR beta sequencing. This CDR3 has 13 residues. V was pared by 5 bases and J by 8 bases, with 12 bases between. Germline-derived CDR1 and CDR2 are SGHTA and FQGNSA. Reverse transcription of roughly 0.45 to 1 ug RNA was carried out with random hexamers. Across 54 Vbeta and 13 Jbeta, TCR beta CDR3 was amplified with immunoSEQ multiplex PCR. TCRdb processed the immunoSEQ multiplex PCR reads anew with MiXCR; each CDR3 protein has one entry. The top ten hold over 0.09% of the sample, which has 140,000 to 150,000 distinct CDR3 sequences, approximately 95% seen once.

The sequencing input was CD4+ T cells from PBMCs. The clonotype comes from a human donor with multiple sclerosis. The chain recombines TRBV7-2 with TRBJ1-4; the D is unclear. This chain's CDR3 is CASSHLLEEKLFF. The CDR3 nucleotides read TGTGCCAGCAGCCACCTTCTAGAAGAAAAACTGTTTTTT.